The clone carrying this T cell receptor (beta chain) was seen a few times. The data were obtained in a study of T-cell memory formation after mild COVID-19. Overall study: Largely, TCR clusters stayed within a single donor.

Each CDR3 protein gets one entry after TCRdb re-called the 5' RACE reads with MiXCR. The sample consists of 110,000 or so distinct CDR3 sequences, over 20% of them appearing once. J lost 4 bases, V lost 5 bases, and 11 bases had no gene match. CDR1 and CDR2 from the germline V gene are SQVTM and ANQGSEA. The length of the CDR3 is 15 residues. Sequenced: PBMCs or a T cell subset sorted from them (not recorded which). This receptor was obtained from a young man who had mild COVID-19 (a few samples of this study predate the infection). Cell type and time point are not known. The genes are TRBV29-1 and TRBJ1-3, with TRBD1 matching over 7 bases. The CDR3 coding sequence is TGCAGCGTTCGTTTGGAGGGGGCGCTGGGAAACACCATATATTTT. Residues: CSVRLEGALGNTIYF.